One sample yielded the 10 T cell receptor beta chains listed below, sequenced in a study of beta chain features in type 1 diabetes. Isolated RNA was reverse transcribed in full, so expressed TCRB transcripts were sequenced. Assay: immunoSEQ multiplex PCR; the TCRdb copy retains only in-frame clones and omits some. The table lists 100,000 to 150,000 clones, roughly 17% of them singletons, with 2% to 3% in the top ten. Their target antigens are unknown. Study observations and caveats: All four CD4+ subsets from Type 1 diabetes patients carried moderately but significantly shorter TCRB CDR3s.

Source material: central memory CD4+ T cells from blood. These receptors were obtained from a man aged 18 to 30 with type 1 diabetes.

The V gene is TRBV4-2, the J gene TRBJ2-7; D not resolved. The V end was cut by 5 bases, the J end by 3 bases, with 17 bases between. CDR3 length: 15 residues. Germline CDR1 and CDR2: LGHNA and YNFKEQ. The CDR3 DNA follows: TGTGCCAGCAGCTTAACTCAGAGAGAGAACTACGAGCAGTACTTC. Its protein is CASSLTQRENYEQYF.

This clone has more than one count but fewer than ten. The chain links TRBV14 to TRBJ2-1; perhaps TRBD2 as D (5 bases). From germline, CDR1 is SGHDN and CDR2 FVKESK. With 1 base removed from V and 1 base from J, the gap between germline ends came to 14 bases. The CDR3 sequence is 17 residues long. The CDR3 bases are TGTGCCAGCAGCCAAGTCCCTAGCTCTATTTCCTACAATGAGCAGTTCTTC. Translating gives CASSQVPSSISYNEQFF.

The chain couples TRBV14 to TRBJ2-7, with D maybe TRBD1 (6 bases). Trimming pared 4 bases from V and 5 bases from J, leaving 18 bases between. The CDR3 runs to 15 residues. The germline gives CDR1 SGHDN, CDR2 FVKESK. The DNA of the CDR3 is TGTGCCAGCAGCCGAGGACAGCCTCAACCCAACGAGCAGTACTTC. This encodes CASSRGQPQPNEQYF.

This clone was detected only a few times. The V and J genes are TRBV19 and TRBJ2-7; TRBD2 aligns across 11 bases. Germline V gives CDR1 LNHDA, CDR2 SQIVND (reference sequence). The J segment lost 2 bases and the V segment lost 7 bases, leaving 7 bases of the junction unmatched. The CDR3 extends over 15 amino acids. The CDR3 here is CASTETSGATYEQYF. The CDR3, as DNA: TGTGCCAGTACAGAGACTAGCGGGGCCACCTACGAGCAGTACTTC. The complete variable domain, with remaining parts taken from reference TRBV19 and TRBJ2-7, reads DGGITQSPKYLFRKEGQNVTLSCEQNLNHDAMYWYRQDPGQGLRLIYYSQIVNDFQKGDIAEGYSVSREKKESFPLTVTSAQKNPTAFYLCASTETSGATYEQYFGPGTRLTVT.

This clone was recorded at least ten times. The CDR3 DNA reads as TGTGCCACCAGCAGCGGGCTGGAGTTTCAGCCCCAGCATTTT. Translation gives CATSSGLEFQPQHF. The chain carries TRBV15 and TRBJ1-5; D uncertain. Germline CDR1 and CDR2: LNHNV and YYDKDF (reference sequence). V shed 3 bases and J shed 6 bases, with 12 bases lying between them. The length of the CDR3 is 14 residues.

The chain is built from TRBV9 and TRBJ1-6; 9 bases agree with TRBD1. J lost 6 bases, V lost 4 bases, and 5 bases had no gene match. Per the germline V gene, CDR1 is SGDLS and CDR2 is YYNGEE. The CDR3 sequence is 15 residues long. CDR3 DNA sequence: TGTGCCAGCAGCACGATGACAGGGGGTAATTCACCCCTCCACTTT. Translated, it gives CASSTMTGGNSPLHF.

The rearrangement links TRBV15 to TRBJ2-5, with D maybe TRBD2 (6 bases). The assigned J gene may be wrong: the sequence end matches TRBJ2-7 better. The CDR3 has 15 amino acids. Germline CDR1 reads LNHNV; CDR2 reads YYDKDF (reference sequence). CDR3 bases: TGTGCCACCAGCAGAGGACGGGGGATCGGCTACGAGCAGTACTTC. Translation gives CATSRGRGIGYEQYF.

At least ten counts were recorded for this clone. V and J are TRBV7-9 and TRBJ2-7; 10 bases map to TRBD2. Germline CDR1 SEHNR, CDR2 FQNEAQ (reference sequence). The CDR3 length is 14 residues. After removal of 5 bases from V and 5 bases from J, the junction contained 6 bases not matched to a gene. The CDR3 bases are TGTGCCAGCAGCGCGAGCGGGAGGGCCGACGAGCAGTACTTC. It encodes CASSASGRADEQYF. The variable domain in full, completed from reference TRBV7-9 and TRBJ2-7, reads DTGVSQNPRHKITKRGQNVTFRCDPISEHNRLYWYRQTLGQGPEFLTYFQNEAQLEKSRLLSDRFSAERPKGSFSTLEIQRTEQGDSAMYLCASSASGRADEQYFGPGTRLTVT.

This clone was observed at least ten times. This rearrangement joins TRBV30 to TRBJ2-3; 9 bases are a match to TRBD2. Germline V gives CDR1 GTSNPN, CDR2 SVGIG (reference sequence). Trimming removed 4 bases from V and 4 bases from J; junction bases left unmatched: 3. The CDR3 is made up of 13 amino acids. The CDR3, as DNA: TGTGCCTGGACAATAGCGGGAGCAGATACGCAGTATTTT. Its protein is CAWTIAGADTQYF.

The chain uses TRBV7-2 and TRBJ1-4, with 7 bases aligning to TRBD1. There are 14 residues in the CDR3. V lost 6 bases and J lost 4; bases outside the gene matches: 5. CDR1 is SGHTA and CDR2 is FQGNSA in the germline V gene. CDR3 loop: CASRLQGNNEKLFF. The CDR3 region has the DNA TGTGCCAGCAGACTACAGGGGAATAATGAAAAACTGTTTTTT.